This record concerns one T cell receptor (beta chain) sequence. What it binds is unknown. These data belong to a study of vaccination and CD4 T cells after COVID-19. Background on the study: Overlapping spike pools from SARS-CoV-2 and HCoV-NL63, HCoV-OC43 and HCoV-229E served as culture stimuli.

With the Oncomine TCR Beta short-read assay, DNA from cultured CD4+ T cells was sequenced. Each CDR3 protein gets one entry after TCRdb re-called the PCR reads with MiXCR. The sample shows about 23,000 distinct CDR3 sequences, 40% to 50% of them seen only once. The CDR3 is 16 amino acids. V was shortened by 4 bases and J by 0 bases, with 15 bases between the two germline ends. Germline assignment: CDR1 SGHNT and CDR2 YYREEE (reference sequence). Treatment reported: approximately nine-day PBMC culture with coronavirus spike peptide pools or control peptides (ViraFEST assay). The chain carries TRBV5-4 and TRBJ2-3; D uncertain. Material: CD4+ T cells from blood, cultured in vitro, obtained before SARS-CoV-2 vaccination. This TCR derives from a human donor who received a COVID-19 vaccine. CDR3 bases: TGTGCCAGCAGCCGCGACTGGAAAACTAGCACAGATACGCAGTATTTT. Amino acids: CASSRDWKTSTDTQYF.